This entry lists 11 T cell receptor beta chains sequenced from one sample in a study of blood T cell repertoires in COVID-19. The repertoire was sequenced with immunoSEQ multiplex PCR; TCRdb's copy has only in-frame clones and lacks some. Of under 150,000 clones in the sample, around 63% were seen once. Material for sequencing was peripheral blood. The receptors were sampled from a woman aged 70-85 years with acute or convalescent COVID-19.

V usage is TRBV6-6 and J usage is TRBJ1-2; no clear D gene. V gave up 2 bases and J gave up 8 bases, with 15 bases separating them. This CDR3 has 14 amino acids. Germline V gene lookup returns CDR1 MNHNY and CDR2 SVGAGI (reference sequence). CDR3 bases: TGTGCCAGCAGTTACGGGCCGCGATCATACGGCTACACCTTC. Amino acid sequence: CASSYGPRSYGYTF.

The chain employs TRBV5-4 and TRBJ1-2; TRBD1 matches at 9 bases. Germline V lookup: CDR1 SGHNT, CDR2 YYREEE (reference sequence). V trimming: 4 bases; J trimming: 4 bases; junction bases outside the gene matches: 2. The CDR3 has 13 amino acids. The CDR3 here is CASSRGQGYGYTF. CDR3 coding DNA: TGTGCCAGCAGCCGGGGACAGGGCTATGGCTACACCTTC.

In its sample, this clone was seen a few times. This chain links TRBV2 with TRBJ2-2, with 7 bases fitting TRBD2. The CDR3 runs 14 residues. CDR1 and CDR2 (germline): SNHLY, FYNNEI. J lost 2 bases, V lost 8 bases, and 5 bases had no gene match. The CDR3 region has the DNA TGTGCCAGCCGGCTAGCGGAAAACACCGGGGAGCTGTTTTTT. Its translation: CASRLAENTGELFF.

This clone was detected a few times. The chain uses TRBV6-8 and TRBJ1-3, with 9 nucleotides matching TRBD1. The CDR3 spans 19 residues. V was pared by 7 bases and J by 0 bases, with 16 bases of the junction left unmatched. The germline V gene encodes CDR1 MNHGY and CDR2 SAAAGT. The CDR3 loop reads CASTEAGTGPQISGNTIYF. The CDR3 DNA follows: TGTGCCAGCACAGAGGCCGGGACAGGGCCACAGATCTCTGGAAACACCATATATTTT.

This chain's CDR3 is CASSLRQGTADTQYF. CDR3 in DNA: TGTGCCAGCAGCTTAAGACAGGGGACGGCAGATACGCAGTATTTT. J is TRBJ2-3 and V is TRBV5-6; 8 nucleotides agree with TRBD1. With 2 bases clipped from V and 4 bases from J, the junction kept 6 bases outside the gene matches. This CDR3 is built from 15 residues. Per the germline V gene, CDR1 is SGHDT and CDR2 is YYEEEE.

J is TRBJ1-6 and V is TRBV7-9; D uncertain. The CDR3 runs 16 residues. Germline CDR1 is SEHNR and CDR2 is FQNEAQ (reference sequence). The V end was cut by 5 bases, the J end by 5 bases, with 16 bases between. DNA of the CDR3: TGTGCCAGCAGCCCCGGCGCAGGTGTCAATAATTCACCCCTCCACTTT. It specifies CASSPGAGVNNSPLHF.

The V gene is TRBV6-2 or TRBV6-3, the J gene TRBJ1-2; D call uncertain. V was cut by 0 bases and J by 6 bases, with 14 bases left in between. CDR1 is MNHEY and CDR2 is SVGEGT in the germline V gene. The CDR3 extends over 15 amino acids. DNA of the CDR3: TGTGCCAGCAGTTACTCGGCGGTGGGTGGCGATGGCTACACCTTC. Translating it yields CASSYSAVGGDGYTF.

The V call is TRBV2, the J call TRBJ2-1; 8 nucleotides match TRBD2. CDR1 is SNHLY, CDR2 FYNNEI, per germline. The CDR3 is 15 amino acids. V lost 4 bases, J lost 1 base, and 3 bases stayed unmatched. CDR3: CASSVQRGSYNEQFF. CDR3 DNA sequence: TGTGCCAGCAGTGTTCAGCGGGGGTCCTACAATGAGCAGTTCTTC.

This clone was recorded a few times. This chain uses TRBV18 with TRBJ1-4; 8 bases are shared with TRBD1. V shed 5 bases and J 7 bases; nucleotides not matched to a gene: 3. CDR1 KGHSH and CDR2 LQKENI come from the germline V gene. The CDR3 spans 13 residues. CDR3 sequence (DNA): TGTGCCAGCTCATCGGGACAGGCTGAAAAACTGTTTTTT. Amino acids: CASSSGQAEKLFF.

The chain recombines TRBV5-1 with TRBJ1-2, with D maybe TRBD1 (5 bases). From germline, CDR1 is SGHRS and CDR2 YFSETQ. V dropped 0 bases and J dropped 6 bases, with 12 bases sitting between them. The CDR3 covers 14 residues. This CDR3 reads CASSLGSREDGYTF. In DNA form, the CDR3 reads TGCGCCAGCAGCTTGGGGAGCAGGGAAGATGGCTACACCTTC.

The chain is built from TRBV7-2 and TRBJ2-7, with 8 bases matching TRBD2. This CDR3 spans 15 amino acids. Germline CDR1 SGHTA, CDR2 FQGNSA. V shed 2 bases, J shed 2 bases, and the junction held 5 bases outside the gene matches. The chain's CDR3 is CASSLLPGGPYEQYF. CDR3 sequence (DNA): TGTGCCAGCAGCTTACTCCCGGGGGGGCCCTACGAGCAGTACTTC.